These 15 T cell receptor beta chains were all obtained from the same sample, sequenced in a study of Ad26.COV2.S vaccination and SARS-CoV-2 variants. Method: immunoSEQ multiplex PCR; TCRdb's copy keeps in-frame clones and lacks some. The sample gives about 390,000 clones, approximately 86% of which show up once; under 3.5% is in the top ten. Treatment given: 19 received Ad26.COV2.S at low or high dose, single or two shots; several received placebo; per-sample allocation not given. Collection of the samples took place on day 63 after the first injection of vaccine or placebo. This specimen was peripheral blood, taken in a trial of Ad26.COV2.S vaccine versus placebo. The source is a person between 18 and 65 years old who received the Ad26.COV2.S COVID-19 vaccine or a placebo.

The chain recombines TRBV4-1 with TRBJ1-1; 7 bases line up with TRBD1. The CDR3 runs to 18 residues. Looked up from germline, CDR1 is MGHRA and CDR2 is YSYEKL. Trimming removed 0 bases from V and 0 bases from J; junction bases left unmatched: 10. CDR3 nucleotide sequence: TGCGCCAGCAGCCAAGATCCAGGGGGACCATCTATGAACACTGAAGCTTTCTTT. Translation gives CASSQDPGGPSMNTEAFF.

CDR3 region: CASSFRWNTGELFF. CDR3 nucleotide sequence: TGCGCCAGCAGCTTCCGCTGGAACACCGGGGAGCTGTTTTTT. V and J are TRBV5-1 and TRBJ2-2, with unresolved D. The CDR3 is made up of 14 amino acids. Looked up from germline, CDR1 is SGHRS and CDR2 is YFSETQ. The ends were cut back, 2 bases at V and 1 base at J, with 6 bases in the middle.

As regards this clone: The junction departs from the called germline gene at one end, perhaps through a read error. This rearrangement joins TRBV7-9 to TRBJ2-5; no reliable D call. CDR1 and CDR2 (germline): SEHNR, FQNEAQ (reference sequence). The CDR3 consists of 14 residues. This chain's CDR3 is CASSLETSQGTQYF. CDR3 in DNA: TGTGCCAGCAGCTTAGAAACAAGCCAAGGGACCCAGTACTTC.

The chain couples TRBV28 to TRBJ1-5; 10 nucleotides match TRBD1. CDR3 length equals 20 residues. The germline CDR1 and CDR2 sequences are MDHEN and SYDVKM. With V trimmed by 2 bases and J by 0 bases, 13 bases remained unmatched. DNA of the CDR3: TGTGCCAGCAGTTTAGAAAAGGGGGGACAGGGGCTTTATAGCAATCAGCCCCAGCATTTT. Encoded protein: CASSLEKGGQGLYSNQPQHF.

The chain couples TRBV2 to TRBJ1-1, with 9 bases lining up with TRBD1. CDR1 is SNHLY, CDR2 FYNNEI, per germline. J was trimmed by 3 bases and V by 9 bases; bases with no gene match: 5. The CDR3 runs 13 residues. The CDR3 is CASHRGRDTEAFF. CDR3 DNA sequence: TGTGCCAGTCACAGGGGGCGGGACACTGAAGCTTTCTTT.

This clone was picked up one time. This chain joins TRBV5-6 and TRBJ1-2; no clear D. V lost 3 bases, J lost 4 bases, and 16 bases lay in between. The CDR3 length is 15 residues. CDR1 SGHDT and CDR2 YYEEEE come from the germline V gene. CDR3: CASSYADRPFYGYTF. The CDR3 DNA reads as TGTGCCAGCAGCTACGCGGACCGGCCGTTCTATGGCTACACCTTC.

Of note for this clone: At the DNA level, this CDR3 is encoded by other sequences in the same sample as well. The chain is built from TRBV7-9 and TRBJ1-4; D unresolved. Germline CDR1 reads SEHNR; CDR2 reads FQNEAQ (reference sequence). There are 15 residues in the CDR3. Trimming pared 1 base from V and 5 bases from J, leaving 11 bases between. CDR3 amino acids: CASSLGSGENEKLFF. The CDR3 nucleotides read TGTGCCAGCAGCTTAGGATCTGGAGAAAATGAAAAACTGTTTTTT.

The chain carries TRBV5-4 and TRBJ2-1; 8 nucleotides match TRBD2. The CDR3 runs to 14 residues. V dropped 1 base and J dropped 7; count of bases not matched to a gene: 4. Germline loops: CDR1 SGHNT, CDR2 YYREEE (reference sequence). The CDR3 here is CASSLPGTRNEQFF. In nucleotides, the CDR3 is TGTGCCAGCAGCTTGCCGGGGACTAGGAATGAGCAGTTCTTC.

V and J are TRBV7-8 and TRBJ1-2; D perhaps matches TRBD1 (5 bases). This CDR3 is built from 13 residues. Germline V gene data show CDR1 as SGHVS and CDR2 as FQNEAQ. V was shortened by 1 base and J by 6 bases, with 9 bases between the two germline ends. The CDR3 region has the DNA TGTGCCAGCAGCTTAGTCGGGGGGGATGGCTACACCTTC. The encoded protein is CASSLVGGDGYTF.

This clone appeared a few times. DNA of the CDR3: TGTGCCAGCAGCGTAGGTGCCGTAAATGAGCAGTTCTTC. This gives the protein CASSVGAVNEQFF. This rearrangement joins TRBV9 to TRBJ2-1; no reliable D call. The CDR3 loop spans 13 amino acids. Trimming cost V 0 bases and J 7 bases, with 8 bases left between them. The germline V gene has CDR1 SGDLS and CDR2 YYNGEE.

The chain carries TRBV7-2 and TRBJ1-4; TRBD1 agrees at 7 bases. J lost 5 bases, V lost 0 bases, and 0 bases had no gene match. This CDR3 has 14 residues. Per the germline V gene, CDR1 is SGHTA and CDR2 is FQGNSA. The CDR3: CASSLAGQNEKLFF. For the CDR3, the DNA is TGTGCCAGCAGCTTAGCGGGACAGAATGAAAAACTGTTTTTT.

This clone was counted only a few times. The chain links TRBV2 to TRBJ2-7; 9 nucleotides line up with TRBD1. CDR3 length: 13 amino acids. CDR1 and CDR2 (germline): SNHLY, FYNNEI. The ends lost 3 bases at V and 4 bases at J; junction bases unmatched: 1. In DNA form, the CDR3 reads TGTGCCAGCAGTGAGGACAGGGGTTACGAGCAGTACTTC. Translated: CASSEDRGYEQYF.

This rearrangement joins TRBV27 to TRBJ1-1; 8 positions match TRBD1. V lost 6 bases, J lost 0 bases, and 0 bases stayed unmatched. The CDR3 totals 13 residues. In germline, CDR1 is MNHEY, CDR2 SMNVEV (reference sequence). The CDR3 DNA follows: TGTGCCAGCAGACAGGGGGTGAACACTGAAGCTTTCTTT. Its translation is CASRQGVNTEAFF.

The V gene is TRBV4-1, the J gene TRBJ2-5, with D possibly TRBD2 on 7 matching bases. Between the trimmed V and J ends, which lost 8 bases and 3 bases, there was a span of 28 bases. The germline V gene encodes CDR1 MGHRA and CDR2 YSYEKL. This CDR3 is 18 amino acids long. CDR3 nucleotides: TGCGCCAGCCGCCGGGGGGCAGGGGAAACCGGTTGGAAAGAGACCCAGTACTTC. This encodes CASRRGAGETGWKETQYF.

The chain combines TRBV27 with TRBJ2-7, with 8 bases lining up with TRBD2. The CDR3 extends over 17 amino acids. With V trimmed by 4 bases and J by 3 bases, 14 bases remained unmatched. The germline V gene has CDR1 MNHEY and CDR2 SMNVEV (reference sequence). The CDR3 is CASSSPWVSGGNYEQYF. CDR3 in DNA: TGTGCCAGCAGTTCCCCCTGGGTAAGCGGGGGAAACTACGAGCAGTACTTC.